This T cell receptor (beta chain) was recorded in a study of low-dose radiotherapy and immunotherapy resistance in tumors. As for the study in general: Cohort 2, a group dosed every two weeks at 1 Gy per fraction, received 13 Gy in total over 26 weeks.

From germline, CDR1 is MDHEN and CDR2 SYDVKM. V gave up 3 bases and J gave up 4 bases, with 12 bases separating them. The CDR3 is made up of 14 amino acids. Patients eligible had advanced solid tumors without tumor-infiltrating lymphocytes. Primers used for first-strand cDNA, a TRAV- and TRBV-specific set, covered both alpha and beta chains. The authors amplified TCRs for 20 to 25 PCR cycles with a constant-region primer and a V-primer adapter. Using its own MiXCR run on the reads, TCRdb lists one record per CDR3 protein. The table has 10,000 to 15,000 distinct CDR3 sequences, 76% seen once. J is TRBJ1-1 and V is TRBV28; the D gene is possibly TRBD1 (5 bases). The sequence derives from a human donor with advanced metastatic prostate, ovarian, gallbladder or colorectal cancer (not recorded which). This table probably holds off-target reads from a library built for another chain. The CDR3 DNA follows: TGTGCCAGCAGTTTGGGGACGAGGGGCACTGAAGCTTTCTTT. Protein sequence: CASSLGTRGTEAFF. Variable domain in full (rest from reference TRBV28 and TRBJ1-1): DVKVTQSSRYLVKRTGEKVFLECVQDMDHENMFWYRQDPGLGLRLIYFSYDVKMKEKGDIPEGYSVSREKKERFSLILESASTNQTSMYLCASSLGTRGTEAFFGQGTRLTVV.